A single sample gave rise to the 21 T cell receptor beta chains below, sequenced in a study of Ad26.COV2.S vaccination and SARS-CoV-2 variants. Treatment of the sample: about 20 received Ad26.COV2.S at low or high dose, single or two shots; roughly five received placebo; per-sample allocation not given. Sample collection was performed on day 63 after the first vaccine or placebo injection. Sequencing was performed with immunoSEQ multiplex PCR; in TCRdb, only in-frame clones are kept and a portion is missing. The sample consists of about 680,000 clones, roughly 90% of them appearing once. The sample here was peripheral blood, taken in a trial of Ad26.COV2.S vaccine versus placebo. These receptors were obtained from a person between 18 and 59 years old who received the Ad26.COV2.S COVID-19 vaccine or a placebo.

The CDR3 nucleotides are TGTGCCAGCTCACCAGGACGGGACCGTGAAAAACTGTTTTTT. Encoded protein: CASSPGRDREKLFF. The chain has TRBV18 and TRBJ1-4; possibly TRBD1 for D (5 bases). Germline V gene lookup returns CDR1 KGHSH and CDR2 LQKENI. The CDR3 spans 14 residues. The V end lost 2 bases, the J end lost 7 bases, and 11 bases lay between the germline ends.

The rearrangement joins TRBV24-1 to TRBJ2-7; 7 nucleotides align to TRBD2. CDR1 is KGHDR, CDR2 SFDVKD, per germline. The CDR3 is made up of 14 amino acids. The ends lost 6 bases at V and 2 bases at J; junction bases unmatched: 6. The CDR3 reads CATSSGGRTYEQYF. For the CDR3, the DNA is TGTGCCACCAGTAGTGGCGGGAGAACCTACGAGCAGTACTTC.

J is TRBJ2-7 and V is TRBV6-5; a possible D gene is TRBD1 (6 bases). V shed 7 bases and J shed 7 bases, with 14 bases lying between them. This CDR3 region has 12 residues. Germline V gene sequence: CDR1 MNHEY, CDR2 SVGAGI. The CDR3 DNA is TGTGCCAGCACCAGACAGGCGGAAGAGCAGTACTTC. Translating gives CASTRQAEEQYF.

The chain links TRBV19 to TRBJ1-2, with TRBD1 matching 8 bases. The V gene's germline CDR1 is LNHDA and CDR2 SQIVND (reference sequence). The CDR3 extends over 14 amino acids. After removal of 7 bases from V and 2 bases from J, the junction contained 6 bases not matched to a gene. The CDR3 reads CASNRQGINYGYTF. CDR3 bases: TGTGCCAGTAACCGACAGGGGATAAACTATGGCTACACCTTC.

This CDR3 reads CAWRDLAGSYNSPLHF. In nucleotides, the CDR3 is TGTGCCTGGAGGGACCTGGCGGGGTCCTATAATTCACCCCTCCACTTT. The gene calls are TRBV30 and TRBJ1-6; D unclear. The germline V gene has CDR1 GTSNPN and CDR2 SVGIG (reference sequence). The CDR3 spans 16 residues. The V end lost 3 bases, the J end lost 1 base, and 13 bases lay between the germline ends. The variable domain in full, completed from reference TRBV30 and TRBJ1-6, reads SQTIHQWPATLVQPVGSPLSLECTVEGTSNPNLYWYRQAAGRGLQLLFYSVGIGQISSEVPQNLSASRPQDRQFILSSKKLLLSDSGFYLCAWRDLAGSYNSPLHFGNGTRLTVT.

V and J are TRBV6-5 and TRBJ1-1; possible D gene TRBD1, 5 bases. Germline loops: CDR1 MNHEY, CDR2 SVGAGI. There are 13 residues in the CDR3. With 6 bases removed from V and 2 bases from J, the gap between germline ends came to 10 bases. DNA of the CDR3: TGTGCCAGCAGCATCGACAGAAACACTGAAGCTTTCTTT. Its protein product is CASSIDRNTEAFF.

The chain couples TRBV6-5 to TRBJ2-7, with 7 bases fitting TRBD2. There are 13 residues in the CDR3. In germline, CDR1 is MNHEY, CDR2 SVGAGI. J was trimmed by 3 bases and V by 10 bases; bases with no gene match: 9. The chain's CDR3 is CAIHFSGYYEQYF. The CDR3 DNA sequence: TGTGCCATTCACTTTAGCGGGTACTACGAGCAGTACTTC.

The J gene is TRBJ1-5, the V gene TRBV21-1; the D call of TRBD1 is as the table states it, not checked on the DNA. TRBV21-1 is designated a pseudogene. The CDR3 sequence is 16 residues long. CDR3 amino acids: CAASWDRGRSNQPQHF. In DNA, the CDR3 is TGTGCCGCGAGTTGGGACAGGGGTAGGAGCAATCAGCCCCAGCATTTT.

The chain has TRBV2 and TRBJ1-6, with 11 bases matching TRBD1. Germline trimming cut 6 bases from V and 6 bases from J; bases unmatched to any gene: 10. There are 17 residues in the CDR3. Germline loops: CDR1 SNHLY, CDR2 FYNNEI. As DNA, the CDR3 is TGTGCCAGCAGGAGGGGTAGGACAGGGGGCCTTAATTCACCCCTCCACTTT. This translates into CASRRGRTGGLNSPLHF.

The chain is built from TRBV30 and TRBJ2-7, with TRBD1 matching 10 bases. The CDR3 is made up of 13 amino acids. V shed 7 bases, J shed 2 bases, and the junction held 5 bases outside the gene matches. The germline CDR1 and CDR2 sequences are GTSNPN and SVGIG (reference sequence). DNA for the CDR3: TGTGCCTCGGGACAGGGGCAGGCCTACGAGCAGTACTTC. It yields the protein CASGQGQAYEQYF. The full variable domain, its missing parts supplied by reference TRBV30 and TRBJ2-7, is SQTIHQWPATLVQPVGSPLSLECTVEGTSNPNLYWYRQAAGRGLQLLFYSVGIGQISSEVPQNLSASRPQDRQFILSSKKLLLSDSGFYLCASGQGQAYEQYFGPGTRLTVT.

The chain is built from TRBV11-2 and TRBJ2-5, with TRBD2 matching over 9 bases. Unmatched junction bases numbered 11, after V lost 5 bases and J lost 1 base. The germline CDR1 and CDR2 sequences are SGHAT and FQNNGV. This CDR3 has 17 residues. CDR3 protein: CASSLLAGRALQETQYF. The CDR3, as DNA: TGTGCCAGCAGCCTCCTAGCGGGGCGGGCCCTCCAAGAGACCCAGTACTTC.

CDR3: CASSTRQGAVEKLFF. CDR3 coding DNA: TGTGCCAGCAGCACCCGACAGGGGGCGGTTGAAAAACTGTTTTTT. V gene TRBV5-4 combines with J gene TRBJ1-4; 10 bases agree with TRBD1. The CDR3 has 15 residues. Germline assignment: CDR1 SGHNT and CDR2 YYREEE (reference sequence). After removal of 4 bases from V and 7 bases from J, the junction contained 7 bases not matched to a gene.

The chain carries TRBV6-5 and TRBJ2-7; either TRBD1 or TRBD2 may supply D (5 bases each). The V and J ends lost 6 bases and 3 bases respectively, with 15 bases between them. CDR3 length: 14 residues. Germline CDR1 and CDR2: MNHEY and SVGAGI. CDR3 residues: CASSARVGGYEQYF. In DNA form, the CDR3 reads TGTGCCAGCAGCGCCAGGGTCGGAGGCTACGAGCAGTACTTC.

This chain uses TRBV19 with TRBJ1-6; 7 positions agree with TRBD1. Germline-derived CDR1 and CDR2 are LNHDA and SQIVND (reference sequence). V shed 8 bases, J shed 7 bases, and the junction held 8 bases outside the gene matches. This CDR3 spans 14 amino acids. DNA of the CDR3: TGTGCCAGTTCAACGACAGGGTCAAATTCACCCCTCCACTTT. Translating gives CASSTTGSNSPLHF. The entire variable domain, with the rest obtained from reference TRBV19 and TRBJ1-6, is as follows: DGGITQSPKYLFRKEGQNVTLSCEQNLNHDAMYWYRQDPGQGLRLIYYSQIVNDFQKGDIAEGYSVSREKKESFPLTVTSAQKNPTAFYLCASSTTGSNSPLHFGNGTRLTVT.

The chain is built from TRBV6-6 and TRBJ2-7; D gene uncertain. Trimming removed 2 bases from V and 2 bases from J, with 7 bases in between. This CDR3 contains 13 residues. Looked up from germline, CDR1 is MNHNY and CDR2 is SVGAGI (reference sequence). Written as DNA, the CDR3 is TGTGCCAGCAGTTACAGGGCAACCTACGAGCAGTACTTC. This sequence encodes CASSYRATYEQYF.

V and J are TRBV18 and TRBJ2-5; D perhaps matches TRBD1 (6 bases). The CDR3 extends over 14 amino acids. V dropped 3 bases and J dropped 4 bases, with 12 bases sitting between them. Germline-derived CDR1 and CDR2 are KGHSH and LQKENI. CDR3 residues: CASSPRDISETQYF. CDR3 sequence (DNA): TGTGCCAGCTCACCCCGGGACATCTCAGAGACCCAGTACTTC.

CDR3 nucleotide sequence: TGTGCCAGCAGCTTACTCGGACAGGGGGCTGGTCAGCCCCAGCATTTT. Translated, it gives CASSLLGQGAGQPQHF. V and J are TRBV7-2 and TRBJ1-5; 11 bases are shared with TRBD1. The CDR3 spans 16 residues. Germline assignment: CDR1 SGHTA and CDR2 FQGNSA. Trimming cost V 2 bases and J 6 bases; bases outside gene matches: 6. Based on the CDR3 plus reference TRBV7-2 and TRBJ1-5, the full variable domain is GAGVSQSPSNKVTEKGKDVELRCDPISGHTALYWYRQSLGQGLEFLIYFQGNSAPDKSGLPSDRFSAERTGGSVSTLTIQRTQQEDSAVYLCASSLLGQGAGQPQHFGDGTRLSIL.

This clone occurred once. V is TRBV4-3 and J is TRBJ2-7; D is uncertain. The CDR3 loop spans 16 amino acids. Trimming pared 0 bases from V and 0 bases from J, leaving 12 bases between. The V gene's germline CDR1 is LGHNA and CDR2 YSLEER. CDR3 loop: CASSQEIYSYSYEQYF. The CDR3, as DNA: TGCGCCAGCAGCCAAGAGATTTACAGTTACTCCTACGAGCAGTACTTC.

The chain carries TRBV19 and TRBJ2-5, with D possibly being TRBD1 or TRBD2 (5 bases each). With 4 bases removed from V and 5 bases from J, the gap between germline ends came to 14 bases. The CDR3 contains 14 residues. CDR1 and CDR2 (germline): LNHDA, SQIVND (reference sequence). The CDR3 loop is CASSTGRDVETQYF. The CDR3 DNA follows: TGTGCCAGTAGTACGGGACGGGATGTGGAGACCCAGTACTTC.

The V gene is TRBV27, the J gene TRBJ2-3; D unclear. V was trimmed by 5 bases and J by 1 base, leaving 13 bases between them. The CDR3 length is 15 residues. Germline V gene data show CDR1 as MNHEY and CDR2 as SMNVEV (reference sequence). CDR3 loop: CASSPGPTRTDTQYF. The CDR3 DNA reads TGTGCCAGCAGTCCCGGCCCGACTCGCACAGATACGCAGTATTTT.

The CDR3 nucleotides are TGCGCCAGCAGCCAAGACGGACTAGCGGGGGGTAGCTCCTACAATGAGCAGTTCTTC. It translates to CASSQDGLAGGSSYNEQFF. The chain employs TRBV4-3 and TRBJ2-1; 14 bases agree with TRBD2. Germline CDR1 LGHNA, CDR2 YSLEER. The CDR3 length is 19 residues. The V segment lost 0 bases and the J segment 0 bases; nucleotides outside the gene matches: 4.